The 2 T cell receptor beta chains below come from one sample, sequenced in a study of vaccination and CD4 T cells after COVID-19. Treatment defined: roughly 11-day PBMC culture with coronavirus spike peptide pools or control peptides (ViraFEST assay). Antigens for these TCRs are unknown. An Oncomine TCR Beta short-read assay was used to sequence the DNA from cultured CD4+ T cells. TCRdb analysed the PCR reads with MiXCR anew, one entry per CDR3 protein. The top ten clones hold roughly 14% of a sample with some 13,000 distinct CDR3 sequences, approximately 40% of them seen once. The sample taken for sequencing was CD4+ T cells from blood, cultured in vitro. These receptors were obtained from a human donor who had recovered from COVID-19.

The V gene is TRBV10-2, the J gene TRBJ2-5; 8 bases are a match to TRBD2. With 8 bases clipped from V and 1 base from J, the junction kept 3 bases outside the gene matches. The CDR3 contains 13 residues. Per germline, CDR1 WSHSY and CDR2 SAAADI. The CDR3 spells CASGGLAQETQYF. CDR3 in DNA: TGCGCCAGCGGCGGACTAGCCCAAGAGACCCAGTACTTC.

The chain employs TRBV30 and TRBJ1-2; TRBD1 is a possible D gene (6 bases). Germline V CDR1 and CDR2: GTSNPN, SVGIG (reference sequence). CDR3 length: 14 residues. V was trimmed by 0 bases and J by 8 bases, leaving 16 bases between them. The CDR3 nucleotides read TGTGCCTGGAGTGTACGGGGGGGCGCCGAGGGCTACACCTTC. Translating gives CAWSVRGGAEGYTF.